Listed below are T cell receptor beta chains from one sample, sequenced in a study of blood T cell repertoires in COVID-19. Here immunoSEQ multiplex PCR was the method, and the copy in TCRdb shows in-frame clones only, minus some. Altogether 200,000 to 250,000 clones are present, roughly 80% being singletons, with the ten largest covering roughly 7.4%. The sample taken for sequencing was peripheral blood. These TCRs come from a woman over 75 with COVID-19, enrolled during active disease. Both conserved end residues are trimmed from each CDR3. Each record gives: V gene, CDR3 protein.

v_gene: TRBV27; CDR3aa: ASPGRGYNQPQH
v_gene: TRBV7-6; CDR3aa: ASSQRGQAGNTIY
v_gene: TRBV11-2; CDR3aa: ASSLYLFLSSYNSPLH
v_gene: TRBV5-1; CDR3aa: ASSLYGTSGGLTDTQY
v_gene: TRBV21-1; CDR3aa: ASSGPTEDTEAF
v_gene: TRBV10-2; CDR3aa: ASSEGTGGSYEQY
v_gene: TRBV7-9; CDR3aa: ASSNSGKVNEQY
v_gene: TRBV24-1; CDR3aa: ATSDQYNQPQH
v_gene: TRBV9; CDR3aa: ASSVPGGNTIY
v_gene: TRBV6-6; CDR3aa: ASMTISNQPQH
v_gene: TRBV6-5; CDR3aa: ASSYTSGIGTDTQY
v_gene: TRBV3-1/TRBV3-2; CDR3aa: ASSRGQVGTEAF
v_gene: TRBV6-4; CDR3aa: ASSDGGGYGYT
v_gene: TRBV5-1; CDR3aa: ASSTGTGGQPQH
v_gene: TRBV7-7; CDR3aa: ASSPQHSGANVLT
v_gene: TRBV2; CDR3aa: ASTLLAGEGNEQF
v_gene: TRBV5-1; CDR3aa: ASSLDGGANTGELF
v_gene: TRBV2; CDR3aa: ASISEQGQPQH
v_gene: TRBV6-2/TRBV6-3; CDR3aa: ASSITGGGTQPQH
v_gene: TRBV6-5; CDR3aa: ASRLSQTSGDEQF
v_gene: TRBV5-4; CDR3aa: ASSPWGRYNEQF
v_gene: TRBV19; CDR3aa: ASSIIGVSSGNTIY
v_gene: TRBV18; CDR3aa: ASRLRTARGNEQF